The 6 T cell receptor beta chains below all came from one sample that was sequenced in a study of T cell repertoires in cytomegalovirus infection. MiXCR was run by TCRdb on the reads, yielding one entry per CDR3 protein. This sample carries approximately 500,000 distinct CDR3 sequences, more than 15% of them seen once, and the ten largest clones take more than 20%. Specimen: CD8+ T cells from PBMCs. Source of these receptors: a human donor in good health (CMV status not recorded). Some clones in this sample may be carry-over from other donors' samples.

This clonotype came up a few times. The rearrangement links TRBV3-1 to TRBJ2-5, with 11 nucleotides matching TRBD2. Trimming removed 1 base from V and 2 bases from J; junction bases left unmatched: 6. CDR3 length: 17 amino acids. From germline, CDR1 is LGHDT and CDR2 YNNKEL (reference sequence). The CDR3 DNA reads as TGTGCCAGCAGCCAAGTAGTAGTAGCGGGGGGGCAAGAGACCCAGTACTTC. The encoded protein is CASSQVVVAGGQETQYF.

This clonotype has just a few counts. The rearrangement links TRBV9 to TRBJ2-3, with 10 bases fitting TRBD2. The germline V gene encodes CDR1 SGDLS and CDR2 YYNGEE. V dropped 3 bases and J dropped 3; count of bases not matched to a gene: 1. The CDR3 sequence is 14 residues long. The CDR3 DNA sequence: TGTGCCAGCAGCGCTAGCGGGAGAACAGATACGCAGTATTTT. Its protein product is CASSASGRTDTQYF.

This chain links TRBV4-1 with TRBJ2-5; D is perhaps TRBD2 (6 bases). The germline V and J ends were trimmed by 1 base and 6 bases, with 21 bases remaining between them. CDR1 and CDR2 (germline): MGHRA, YSYEKL. The CDR3 totals 17 residues. The CDR3 nucleotides read TGCGCCAGCAGCCAAGTTCCGTCGGAGGGAGAAAAAAAGACCCAGTACTTC. Protein: CASSQVPSEGEKKTQYF.

This clonotype came up many times. CDR3 bases: TGTGCCAGCAGTTTCGTCGAGGGAAATCAGCCCCAGCATTTT. This codes for CASSFVEGNQPQHF. This chain uses TRBV28 with TRBJ1-5; D is uncertain. The germline CDR1 and CDR2 sequences are MDHEN and SYDVKM. Trimming left V 3 bases short and J 4 bases short, with 10 bases between. The CDR3 covers 14 residues.

This clonotype was seen more than once but under ten times. J is TRBJ2-7 and V is TRBV7-9; D might be TRBD1 (5 bases). CDR3 length equals 16 residues. Germline CDR1 reads SEHNR; CDR2 reads FQNEAQ (reference sequence). Trimming left V 5 bases short and J 0 bases short, with 17 bases between. The CDR3 region is CASSRFIRTLSYEQYF. The DNA of the CDR3 is TGTGCCAGCAGCCGATTCATTAGGACACTCTCCTACGAGCAGTACTTC.

Many counts were recorded for this clonotype. The chain has TRBV7-9 and TRBJ2-1, with no clear D. Trimming shortened V by 4 bases and J by 4 bases, and 8 bases separated the two germline ends. The germline CDR1 and CDR2 sequences are SEHNR and FQNEAQ (reference sequence). The CDR3 length is 13 residues. The CDR3 here is CASSSELYNEQFF. CDR3 DNA sequence: TGTGCCAGCAGCTCGGAACTTTACAATGAGCAGTTCTTC.